This passage covers 9 T cell receptor beta chains from one sample sequenced in a study of blood T cells in healthy people across ages. A sample-barcoded 5' primer and a J-beta primer mix were used in a second PCR of roughly 7 to 12 cycles. TCRdb re-called the 5' RACE reads through MiXCR, storing one row per CDR3 protein. The table has 1.5 million to 2 million distinct CDR3 sequences, about 30% seen once. The sample comprised blood. These receptors were taken from a woman aged 30 to 39 in good health.

The sample holds a few counts of this clonotype. J is TRBJ1-2 and V is TRBV5-1; 7 bases align to TRBD1. J gave up 4 bases and V 4 bases, and 13 bases lay outside the gene matches. The CDR3 length is 16 residues. Germline lookup yields CDR1 SGHRS and CDR2 YFSETQ. In DNA form, the CDR3 reads TGCGCCAGCAGCCCACAGGGGAGACAGAGCAGCTATGGCTACACCTTC. Residues: CASSPQGRQSSYGYTF.

This clonotype was counted between two and nine times. A junction boundary mismatches the germline segment, possibly from a read error. V and J are TRBV10-3 and TRBJ2-3, with TRBD1 matching 9 bases. Germline V gene lookup returns CDR1 ENHRY and CDR2 SYGVKD. The CDR3 runs to 17 residues. Here the CDR3 reads CAVSGQAGQGITDTQYF. The CDR3 coding sequence is TGTGCCGTCAGTGGTCAGGCGGGACAGGGAATCACAGATACGCAGTATTTT.

This chain links TRBV20-1 with TRBJ1-4; D unclear. Trimming shortened V by 0 bases and J by 4 bases, and 12 bases separated the two germline ends. Looked up from germline, CDR1 is DFQATT and CDR2 is SNEGSKA (reference sequence). This CDR3 is 15 amino acids long. The DNA for the CDR3 is TGCAGTGCTAGAGATCGTCCAGCCCATAATGAAAAACTGTTTTTT. Translation gives CSARDRPAHNEKLFF.

The genes are TRBV20-1 and TRBJ2-1; 7 bases match TRBD1. The CDR3 runs 14 residues. The V gene's germline CDR1 is DFQATT and CDR2 SNEGSKA (reference sequence). V shed 5 bases, J shed 5 bases, and the junction held 9 bases outside the gene matches. The CDR3 nucleotides are TGCAGTGCTGACAGGGACGGAATGAACAATGAGCAGTTCTTC. This sequence encodes CSADRDGMNNEQFF.

Here the CDR3 reads CASSRQTSGERGRYF. The CDR3 region has the DNA TGTGCCAGCAGTAGACAGACTAGCGGGGAGCGAGGGCGGTACTTC. The V gene is TRBV12-3 or TRBV12-4, the J gene TRBJ2-5, with 11 positions matching TRBD2. This CDR3 spans 15 amino acids. J lost 13 bases, V lost 5 bases, and 15 bases had no gene match.

J is TRBJ1-6 and V is TRBV12-3 or TRBV12-4; D unclear. Trimming cost V 3 bases and J 9 bases, with 6 bases left between them. CDR3 size: 12 residues. CDR3 DNA sequence: TGTGCCAGCAGTTTCATCGGTTCACCCCTCCACTTT. Protein sequence: CASSFIGSPLHF.

This clonotype showed up just a few times. The chain employs TRBV5-1 and TRBJ2-2; 9 positions match TRBD1. Looked up from germline, CDR1 is SGHRS and CDR2 is YFSETQ. The CDR3 has 16 amino acids. J was trimmed by 3 bases and V by 1 base; bases with no gene match: 4. CDR3 bases: TGCGCCAGCAGCTTGACAGGGGGCTTTGACACCGGGGAGCTGTTTTTT. Its translation: CASSLTGGFDTGELFF. Looking up the rest from reference TRBV5-1 and TRBJ2-2 gives the full variable domain: KAGVTQTPRYLIKTRGQQVTLSCSPISGHRSVSWYQQTPGQGLQFLFEYFSETQRNKGNFPGRFSGRQFSNSRSEMNVSTLELGDSALYLCASSLTGGFDTGELFFGEGSRLTVL.

This clonotype is a singleton in its sample. V gene TRBV10-3 combines with J gene TRBJ2-1, with TRBD2 identical over 8 bases. CDR1 is ENHRY, CDR2 SYGVKD, per germline. V shed 3 bases, J shed 9 bases, and the junction held 7 bases outside the gene matches. This CDR3 is built from 14 residues. In DNA form, the CDR3 reads TGTGCCATCAGTGACAGTAGCGGGATGGTTGAGCAGTTCTTC. Translated: CAISDSSGMVEQFF.

V and J are TRBV7-2 and TRBJ2-3, with D perhaps being TRBD1 or TRBD2 (5 bases each). Looked up from germline, CDR1 is SGHTA and CDR2 is FQGNSA. This CDR3 comprises 15 residues. Trimming took 5 bases from V and 3 from J, leaving 15 bases between them. This CDR3 is CASSRGAFGTDTQYF. As DNA, the CDR3 is TGTGCCAGCAGCCGGGGCGCTTTTGGGACAGATACGCAGTATTTT.